The rows below give T cell receptor beta chains drawn from one sample of a study of response to subunit inactivated influenza vaccine. Using its own MiXCR run on the RT-PCR reads, TCRdb lists one record per CDR3 protein. There are 610,000 or so distinct CDR3 sequences in the sample; 11% to 15% occur only once, and approximately 12% lies in the top ten. The specimen comprised PBMCs from blood, sampled 12 days after vaccination. Receptor source: a man aged 50 to 60 who received an inactivated influenza vaccine. Each CDR3 is given with its conserved first and last residue. The D gene is left open where the match is weak. A row's size may be missing; if present it is once, few, many or a size class.

V gene: TRBV6-2/TRBV6-3; CDR3 length: 15; clone size: -; J gene: TRBJ2-5; D gene: TRBD1; CDR3 protein: CASSYRTGGGETQYF; CDR3 DNA: TGTGCCAGCAGTTATAGGACAGGGGGCGGAGAGACCCAGTACTTC
V gene: TRBV29-1; CDR3 length: 11; clone size: few; J gene: TRBJ1-2; D gene: -; CDR3 protein: CSVGDFYGYTF; CDR3 DNA: TGCAGCGTTGGGGATTTCTATGGCTACACCTTC
V gene: TRBV20-1; CDR3 length: 12; clone size: -; J gene: TRBJ1-2; D gene: -; CDR3 protein: CSPGGLLRGYTF; CDR3 DNA: TGCAGCCCCGGTGGCCTCCTGCGGGGCTACACCTTC
V gene: TRBV12-3/TRBV12-4; CDR3 length: 13; clone size: -; J gene: TRBJ2-1; D gene: -; CDR3 protein: CASRQEAHNEQFF; CDR3 DNA: TGTGCCAGCAGACAAGAAGCCCACAATGAGCAGTTCTTC
V gene: TRBV5-1; CDR3 length: 14; clone size: few; J gene: TRBJ2-1; D gene: TRBD2; CDR3 protein: CASSGTSGSPEQFF; CDR3 DNA: TGCGCCAGCAGCGGGACTAGCGGGTCTCCTGAGCAGTTCTTC
V gene: TRBV6-5; CDR3 length: 15; clone size: -; J gene: TRBJ2-7; D gene: -; CDR3 protein: CASSYSMAGSHEQYF; CDR3 DNA: TGTGCCAGCAGTTACTCGATGGCAGGGAGCCACGAGCAGTACTTC
V gene: TRBV11-2; CDR3 length: 14; clone size: few; J gene: TRBJ2-7; D gene: TRBD1; CDR3 protein: CASTPGQFPYEQYF; CDR3 DNA: TGTGCCAGCACTCCGGGACAGTTCCCCTACGAGCAGTACTTC
V gene: TRBV20-1; CDR3 length: 11; clone size: -; J gene: TRBJ1-1; D gene: -; CDR3 protein: CSSTGRSEAFF; CDR3 DNA: TGCAGCAGCACAGGACGGAGTGAAGCTTTCTTT
V gene: TRBV29-1; CDR3 length: 13; clone size: -; J gene: TRBJ2-5; D gene: -; CDR3 protein: CSVGQGGRETQYF; CDR3 DNA: TGCAGCGTTGGTCAGGGGGGGAGAGAGACCCAGTACTTC
V gene: TRBV28; CDR3 length: 19; clone size: -; J gene: TRBJ2-1; D gene: -; CDR3 protein: CASSSPRDSFRGSYNEQFF; CDR3 DNA: TGTGCCAGCAGTAGTCCTCGGGACAGTTTCCGGGGGTCCTACAATGAGCAGTTCTTC
V gene: TRBV7-2; CDR3 length: 16; clone size: -; J gene: TRBJ1-2; D gene: TRBD1; CDR3 protein: CASSPRTGPSNYGYTF; CDR3 DNA: TGTGCCAGCAGCCCAAGGACAGGGCCATCGAACTATGGCTACACCTTC
V gene: TRBV20-1; CDR3 length: 12; clone size: -; J gene: TRBJ2-3; D gene: -; CDR3 protein: CSASPQPDTQYF; CDR3 DNA: TGCAGTGCTAGTCCCCAGCCAGATACGCAGTATTTT
V gene: TRBV29-1; CDR3 length: 13; clone size: -; J gene: TRBJ2-1; D gene: TRBD2; CDR3 protein: CSWRLAGVGEQFF; CDR3 DNA: TGCAGCTGGCGGCTAGCGGGAGTTGGTGAGCAGTTCTTC
V gene: TRBV5-1; CDR3 length: 14; clone size: few; J gene: TRBJ2-7; D gene: TRBD1; CDR3 protein: CASSNGQGDYEQYF; CDR3 DNA: TGCGCCAGCAGCAATGGACAGGGGGACTACGAGCAGTACTTC